This T cell receptor beta chain was recorded in a study of graft-versus-host responses after intestinal transplantation. Study-wide background: Anti-thymocyte globulin induction preceded three to four years of tacrolimus and steroid maintenance in all recipients.

V dropped 6 bases and J dropped 0; count of bases not matched to a gene: 4. Per germline, CDR1 MNHEY and CDR2 SVGAGI. This CDR3 is built from 14 residues. Regarding the study as a whole: The marrow of recipients harbored GvH clones, and ileum or blood showed some of them first.

A note on this clone: Its target is unknown.

Some clones are missing from TCRdb's copy, which holds only in-frame ones; the method was immunoSEQ multiplex PCR. The data hold around 30,000 clones, with roughly 87% observed a single time. The chain has TRBV6-5 and TRBJ2-7; TRBD1 matches at 8 bases. The specimen was PBMCs, collected about 430 days after intestinal transplantation. The clonotype originates from a human patient who received an intestinal transplant, so some T cells may come from the graft donor. The CDR3 protein is CASSRQGSSYEQYF. Written as DNA, the CDR3 is TGTGCCAGCAGCCGACAGGGGAGCTCCTACGAGCAGTACTTC.